These 20 T cell receptor beta chains originate from one sample sequenced in a study of T cell responses to AZD1222 COVID-19 vaccine. The table came from immunoSEQ multiplex PCR; TCRdb's copy has only in-frame clones and leaves some out. The table shows over 100,000 clones, with under 90% occurring only once. The sequenced sample was peripheral blood, obtained on day 0 of AZD1222 vaccination. The source is an adult in good health.

The rearrangement joins TRBV10-3 to TRBJ2-5, with D possibly matching TRBD1 (6 bases). The germline gives CDR1 ENHRY, CDR2 SYGVKD. The CDR3 consists of 16 residues. Trimming pared 0 bases from V and 5 bases from J, leaving 16 bases between. CDR3 residues: CAISESGKGVGETQYF. Written as DNA, the CDR3 is TGTGCCATCAGTGAGTCCGGAAAGGGGGTTGGCGAGACCCAGTACTTC.

This clone was counted a single time. V and J are TRBV9 and TRBJ2-2; TRBD1 agrees at 7 bases. CDR3 length: 15 amino acids. Germline CDR1 and CDR2: SGDLS and YYNGEE. After removal of 6 bases from V and 6 bases from J, the junction contained 11 bases not matched to a gene. The CDR3 DNA reads TGTGCCAGCACTAGTGGACAGGTAGTTTCCGGGGAGCTGTTTTTT. This codes for CASTSGQVVSGELFF.

This rearrangement joins TRBV14 to TRBJ2-1; possibly TRBD1 for D (6 bases). Germline values: CDR1 SGHDN, CDR2 FVKESK. The CDR3 length is 14 residues. V gave up 4 bases and J gave up 10 bases, with 17 bases separating them. The CDR3 coding sequence is TGTGCCAGCAGCCCATTGGACAGCCGACGGGAGCAGTTCTTC. Amino acid sequence: CASSPLDSRREQFF.

V is TRBV19 and J is TRBJ2-2; D is ambiguous. The length of the CDR3 is 16 residues. Germline V gives CDR1 LNHDA, CDR2 SQIVND (reference sequence). The V end was cut by 4 bases, the J end by 1 base, with 13 bases between. DNA of the CDR3: TGTGCCAGTAGTAGCCCAAGGACCGAGAACACCGGGGAGCTGTTTTTT. This translates into CASSSPRTENTGELFF.

The chain carries TRBV6-1 and TRBJ1-2, with D unresolved. Trimming removed 2 bases from V and 5 bases from J, with 12 bases in between. The germline gives CDR1 MNHNS, CDR2 SASEGT. The CDR3 is 14 amino acids. The CDR3 DNA is TGTGCCAGCAGTGAACACTGGAATAGTTATGGCTACACCTTC. Amino acids: CASSEHWNSYGYTF.

J is TRBJ2-5 and V is TRBV7-2; TRBD1 might be the D (6 bases). The V end was cut by 3 bases, the J end by 4 bases, with 18 bases between. Germline V gene lookup returns CDR1 SGHTA and CDR2 FQGNSA. The CDR3 sequence is 16 residues long. CDR3 amino acids: CASSFRGTPRRETQYF. The CDR3, as DNA: TGTGCCAGCAGCTTTCGAGGGACACCCCGGCGAGAGACCCAGTACTTC.

This clone appeared once. The chain recombines TRBV20-1 with TRBJ1-1; TRBD1 is a possible D gene (5 bases). This CDR3 is 11 amino acids long. Looked up from germline, CDR1 is DFQATT and CDR2 is SNEGSKA (reference sequence). Trimming pared 4 bases from V and 6 bases from J, leaving 9 bases between. The CDR3 is CSANGGPEAFF. The CDR3 DNA follows: TGCAGTGCTAATGGGGGTCCTGAAGCTTTCTTT.

The gene calls are TRBV6-1 and TRBJ2-7; no reliable D call. Trimming took off 1 base at V and 8 bases at J, with 6 bases between the two ends. The CDR3 has 11 amino acids. The germline CDR1 and CDR2 sequences are MNHNS and SASEGT. The CDR3 is CASSEGSKQYF. The CDR3 region has the DNA TGTGCCAGCAGTGAAGGGTCGAAGCAGTACTTC.

This clone was observed a few times. The CDR3 DNA sequence: TGTGCCAGCAGCAAAGGGGTCACACAGGGGGGCAATCAGCCCCAGCATTTT. It specifies CASSKGVTQGGNQPQHF. This chain joins TRBV7-9 and TRBJ1-5; 8 bases are shared with TRBD1. The trim removed 5 bases at V and 2 bases at J, leaving 11 bases unmatched. Per germline, CDR1 SEHNR and CDR2 FQNEAQ (reference sequence). This CDR3 region has 17 residues.

The chain has TRBV27 and TRBJ2-1; D is perhaps TRBD2 (7 bases). V lost 8 bases and J lost 5, with 19 bases in between. CDR1 MNHEY and CDR2 SMNVEV come from the germline V gene (reference sequence). This CDR3 contains 15 residues. The CDR3 protein is CASRRAGAADNEQFF. In DNA form, the CDR3 reads TGTGCCAGCCGGCGCGCGGGGGCAGCAGACAATGAGCAGTTCTTC.

The chain carries TRBV29-1 and TRBJ2-7; 9 bases line up with TRBD1. There are 13 residues in the CDR3. Germline V gives CDR1 SQVTM, CDR2 ANQGSEA. The V and J ends lost 7 bases and 5 bases, in that order; junction bases with no gene match: 9. The CDR3 nucleotides are TGCAGCGCCCGAGGGGGGACAGGGAACGAGCAGTACTTC. Its protein product is CSARGGTGNEQYF.

The V call is TRBV3-1 (or the pseudogene TRBV3-2), the J call TRBJ1-6, with a possible D match to TRBD1 (6 bases). This CDR3 contains 17 residues. Trimming cost V 2 bases and J 7 bases, with 18 bases left between them. Germline lookup yields CDR1 LGHDT and CDR2 YNNKEL (reference sequence). The CDR3 protein is CASSQPSRGGGNSPLHF. The CDR3 nucleotides are TGTGCCAGCAGCCAACCTTCAAGGGGGGGCGGAAATTCACCCCTCCACTTT.

This chain connects TRBV2 to TRBJ2-7; a weak D match, TRBD2 (5 bases). The CDR3 runs to 13 residues. Germline V gene sequence: CDR1 SNHLY, CDR2 FYNNEI. Trimming removed 7 bases at V and 2 bases at J, with 12 bases between. This chain's CDR3 is CASILPTTYEQYF. CDR3 bases: TGTGCCAGCATCTTGCCGACTACCTACGAGCAGTACTTC. Together with reference TRBV2 and TRBJ2-7, the CDR3 gives the full variable domain: EPEVTQTPSHQVTQMGQEVILRCVPISNHLYFYWYRQILGQKVEFLVSFYNNEISEKSEIFDDQFSVERPDGSNFTLKIRSTKLEDSAMYFCASILPTTYEQYFGPGTRLTVT.

The CDR3 DNA sequence: TGTGCCAGCAGTTCCACAGGGGGGGATAATGGCTACACCTTC. Translation gives CASSSTGGDNGYTF. The V and J genes are TRBV27 and TRBJ1-2; 8 bases map to TRBD1. V was pared by 4 bases and J by 6 bases, with 7 bases of the junction left unmatched. Germline V gives CDR1 MNHEY, CDR2 SMNVEV (reference sequence). The CDR3 has 14 residues.

The CDR3 DNA sequence: TGTGCCAGCAGTCGATCAGGGGGACCGCGAGAGACCCAGTACTTC. Translation gives CASSRSGGPRETQYF. This sequence joins TRBV6-6 and TRBJ2-5; TRBD1 aligns across 7 bases. This CDR3 is built from 15 residues. V was pared by 5 bases and J by 4 bases, with 10 bases of the junction left unmatched. Germline CDR1 and CDR2: MNHNY and SVGAGI (reference sequence).

This rearrangement joins TRBV15 to TRBJ1-5; 7 bases are shared with TRBD1. V shed 5 bases and J 3 bases; nucleotides not matched to a gene: 7. The CDR3 length is 15 residues. Germline V gives CDR1 LNHNV, CDR2 YYDKDF (reference sequence). The CDR3 DNA reads as TGTGCCACCAGCGGACAGGTGAATTACAATCAGCCCCAGCATTTT. It encodes CATSGQVNYNQPQHF.

The rearrangement uses TRBV28 and TRBJ1-2; TRBD1 agrees at 9 bases. Germline-derived CDR1 and CDR2 are MDHEN and SYDVKM. The CDR3 is 14 residues long. The J segment lost 13 bases and the V segment lost 2 bases, leaving 11 bases of the junction unmatched. CDR3 loop: CASSLLTTGGGITF. In DNA, the CDR3 is TGTGCCAGCAGTTTACTTACTACAGGGGGCGGAATCACCTTC.

The rearrangement uses TRBV7-9 and TRBJ1-3; possible D gene TRBD1, 5 bases. The CDR3 consists of 14 residues. V was cut by 3 bases and J by 3 bases, with 9 bases left in between. The germline V gene encodes CDR1 SEHNR and CDR2 FQNEAQ (reference sequence). The CDR3 DNA sequence: TGTGCCAGCAGCTTGGGGGTCGGTGGAAACACCATATATTTT. Its protein product is CASSLGVGGNTIYF. The complete variable domain, with remaining parts taken from reference TRBV7-9 and TRBJ1-3, reads DTGVSQNPRHKITKRGQNVTFRCDPISEHNRLYWYRQTLGQGPEFLTYFQNEAQLEKSRLLSDRFSAERPKGSFSTLEIQRTEQGDSAMYLCASSLGVGGNTIYFGEGSWLTVV.

This clone was observed a single time. The chain carries TRBV4-3 and TRBJ1-3; no clear D. The germline V gene has CDR1 LGHNA and CDR2 YSLEER. The CDR3 extends over 17 amino acids. The ends were cut back, 1 base at V and 1 base at J, with 14 bases in the middle. The chain's CDR3 is CASSQAAGHQSGNTIYF. CDR3 coding DNA: TGCGCCAGCAGCCAAGCCGCGGGCCACCAGTCTGGAAACACCATATATTTT.

The V gene is TRBV2, the J gene TRBJ2-1; 9 bases agree with TRBD1. From germline, CDR1 is SNHLY and CDR2 FYNNEI. The CDR3 sequence is 16 residues long. The ends lost 5 bases at V and 4 bases at J; junction bases unmatched: 9. The CDR3 bases are TGTGCCAGCAGTAACAGGGGGCGAGGGCCGTACAATGAGCAGTTCTTC. Translated: CASSNRGRGPYNEQFF. Variable domain in full (rest from reference TRBV2 and TRBJ2-1): EPEVTQTPSHQVTQMGQEVILRCVPISNHLYFYWYRQILGQKVEFLVSFYNNEISEKSEIFDDQFSVERPDGSNFTLKIRSTKLEDSAMYFCASSNRGRGPYNEQFFGPGTRLTVL.